This section outlines one TCR beta chain sequence together with its context. Germline is not matched at one junction end, which may reflect a read error. CDR3 length: 15 amino acids. These data are taken from a study of response to subunit inactivated influenza vaccine. TCRdb analysed the RT-PCR reads with MiXCR anew, one entry per CDR3 protein. Here the sample spans under 200,000 distinct CDR3 sequences, approximately 12% being singletons. These same data were also listed under a study on T cells expressing NK-cell markers. That paper notes: Generation of TCR beta cDNA was performed by 5'RACE template switching incorporating UMIs. The TCR beta repertoires originated in sorted CD3+CD56+NKG2C+, CD3+CD56+NKG2C- and CD3+CD56-NKG2C+ T cells. Sorting of alpha-beta TCR T cells alone was achieved in several experiments with an anti-gamma-delta TCR antibody.

This specimen was CD8+ T cells sorted from PBMCs, taken roughly 13 days after vaccination. This sequence originates from a middle-aged man who received an inactivated influenza vaccine. This chain links TRBV12-3 or TRBV12-4 with TRBJ2-1; 10 nucleotides line up with TRBD2. The CDR3, as DNA: TGTGCCAGCAGTCTAGCGGGAGCCATCTACAATGAGCAGTTCTTC. Translated, it gives CASSLAGAIYNEQFF.